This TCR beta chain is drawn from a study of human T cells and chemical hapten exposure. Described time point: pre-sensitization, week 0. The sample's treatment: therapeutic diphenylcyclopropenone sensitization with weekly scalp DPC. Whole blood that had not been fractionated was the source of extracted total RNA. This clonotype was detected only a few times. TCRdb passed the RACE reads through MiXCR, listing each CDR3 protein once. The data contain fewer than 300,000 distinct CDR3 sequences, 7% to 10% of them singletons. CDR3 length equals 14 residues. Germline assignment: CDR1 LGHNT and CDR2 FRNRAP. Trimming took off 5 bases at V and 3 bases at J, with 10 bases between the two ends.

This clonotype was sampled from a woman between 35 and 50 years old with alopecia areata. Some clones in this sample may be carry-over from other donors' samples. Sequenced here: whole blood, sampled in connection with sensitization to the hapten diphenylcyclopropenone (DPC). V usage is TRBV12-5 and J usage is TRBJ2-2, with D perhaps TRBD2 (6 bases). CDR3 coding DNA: TGTGCTAGTGGTCCACCGGGGGACACCGGGGAGCTGTTTTTT. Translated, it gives CASGPPGDTGELFF.